What follows are 21 T cell receptor beta chains derived from one specimen sequenced in a study of T cells expressing NK-cell markers. TCRdb re-called the 5' RACE reads and catalogs CDR3 proteins one per entry, DNA excluded. The data include 350,000 to 400,000 distinct CDR3 sequences; the top ten clones carry over 8.5%. The specimen was blood T cells: a sorted CD56 or NKG2C T cell subset, CD4+ or CD8+ T cells, or bulk PBMC T cells (not recorded which). Receptors were obtained from a woman aged 45-65 years in good health.

CDR3 sequence reads: CSVVGQGTYNEQFF. V gene TRBV29-1 combines with J gene TRBJ2-1; TCRdb selects TRBD1, and the lack of DNA leaves this call unchecked. Germline V gene data show CDR1 as SQVTM and CDR2 as ANQGSEA. This CDR3 is 14 amino acids long.

The chain has TRBV4-2 and TRBJ1-3; the D call of TRBD1 rests on TCRdb alone, since no DNA is present to check it. CDR1 LGHNA and CDR2 YNFKEQ come from the germline V gene. The CDR3 runs to 17 residues. The chain's CDR3 is CASSRYPDIAEGNTIYF.

The chain recombines TRBV7-9 with TRBJ2-1. Germline V gives CDR1 SEHNR, CDR2 FQNEAQ (reference sequence). This CDR3 is built from 13 residues. CDR3 sequence: CASSLVDYNEQFF.

J is TRBJ2-5 and V is TRBV30; as DNA is missing, the TRBD1 call by TCRdb cannot be tested. The CDR3 totals 12 residues. Germline-derived CDR1 and CDR2 are GTSNPN and SVGIG (reference sequence). The CDR3 loop reads CAWIGGGETQYF.

J is TRBJ2-3 and V is TRBV30. This CDR3 contains 12 residues. CDR1 GTSNPN and CDR2 SVGIG come from the germline V gene (reference sequence). The CDR3: CAWTAAEDTQYF.

The chain's CDR3 is CASSGTSGRGSTDTQYF. V usage is TRBV5-5 and J usage is TRBJ2-3; with no DNA, the TCRdb D assignment of TRBD2 cannot be verified. Germline-derived CDR1 and CDR2 are SGHKS and YYEKEE (reference sequence). The CDR3 is made up of 17 amino acids.

The V and J genes are TRBV29-1 and TRBJ2-1; the D call from TCRdb, TRBD1, cannot be confirmed without DNA. This CDR3 has 14 amino acids. From germline, CDR1 is SQVTM and CDR2 ANQGSEA. CDR3 protein: CSVGGAGFYNEQFF.

The chain couples TRBV6-5 to TRBJ1-1. Germline V lookup: CDR1 MNHEY, CDR2 SVGAGI. This CDR3 comprises 13 residues. CDR3 sequence: CASLARADTEAFF.

The chain employs TRBV5-6 and TRBJ2-5. Germline-derived CDR1 and CDR2 are SGHDT and YYEEEE. The CDR3 length is 14 residues. CDR3: CASSLGLVGETQYF.

The chain couples TRBV5-1 to TRBJ2-3. This CDR3 is built from 15 residues. The germline V gene has CDR1 SGHRS and CDR2 YFSETQ. CDR3 amino acids: CASSPSRVDQNTQYF.

The chain links TRBV29-1 to TRBJ2-1; without DNA, the TCRdb call of TRBD1 cannot be checked. This CDR3 is 13 amino acids long. Germline assignment: CDR1 SQVTM and CDR2 ANQGSEA. The CDR3 reads CSVFGTTRDEQFF.

This chain connects TRBV5-1 to TRBJ2-5. The CDR3 extends over 14 amino acids. From germline, CDR1 is SGHRS and CDR2 YFSETQ. CDR3 amino acids: CASSLGEFTETQYF. Looking up the rest from reference TRBV5-1 and TRBJ2-5 gives the full variable domain: KAGVTQTPRYLIKTRGQQVTLSCSPISGHRSVSWYQQTPGQGLQFLFEYFSETQRNKGNFPGRFSGRQFSNSRSEMNVSTLELGDSALYLCASSLGEFTETQYFGPGTRLLVL.

The rearrangement uses TRBV6-1 and TRBJ2-2; TCRdb proposes TRBD1, but this gene call is untestable without DNA. Germline CDR1 reads MNHNS; CDR2 reads SASEGT. The CDR3 is 14 residues long. The CDR3 sequence is CASSVVQGTGELFF.

The chain carries TRBV10-2 and TRBJ2-3; TCRdb's D gene call, TRBD2, goes unchecked for lack of DNA. This CDR3 is 15 amino acids long. From germline, CDR1 is WSHSY and CDR2 SAAADI. CDR3 in amino acids: CASVVTSGGTDTQYF.

The V call is TRBV13, the J call TRBJ2-1; TCRdb proposes TRBD2, but this gene call is untestable without DNA. Germline values: CDR1 PRHDT, CDR2 FYEKMQ (reference sequence). The CDR3 covers 15 residues. The CDR3 loop reads CASSLAQSPRGEQFF.

The J gene is TRBJ2-5, the V gene TRBV24-1; the TCRdb call, TRBD2, lacks DNA for checking. The length of the CDR3 is 15 residues. The germline V gene encodes CDR1 KGHDR and CDR2 SFDVKD. CDR3 sequence reads: CATSDPTSGIETQYF.

V is TRBV29-1 and J is TRBJ1-2; TCRdb calls TRBD1, which cannot be checked without DNA. The CDR3 is 14 amino acids. Germline V gene sequence: CDR1 SQVTM, CDR2 ANQGSEA. CDR3 sequence reads: CSVETGSANYGYTF.

The V and J genes are TRBV20-1 and TRBJ2-5; the TRBD1 assignment by TCRdb is unverifiable without DNA. This CDR3 contains 17 residues. Germline V gene lookup returns CDR1 DFQATT and CDR2 SNEGSKA (reference sequence). The CDR3 is CSARGALSLSSLETQYF.

The V gene is TRBV14, the J gene TRBJ2-3; TCRdb selects TRBD2, and the lack of DNA leaves this call unchecked. Germline CDR1 is SGHDN and CDR2 is FVKESK. This CDR3 region has 14 residues. The CDR3 loop reads CASSAGLPTDTQYF.

V usage is TRBV10-3 and J usage is TRBJ2-3; TCRdb lists TRBD1, though no DNA is available to test this call. CDR3 length equals 17 residues. Germline CDR1 reads ENHRY; CDR2 reads SYGVKD. CDR3 protein: CAISESRTGTGGDTQYF.

This chain joins TRBV10-2 and TRBJ2-3; TCRdb outputs TRBD2, but without DNA this stays unchecked. The CDR3 runs to 15 residues. Germline CDR1 and CDR2: WSHSY and SAAADI. CDR3: CASSDGTRPTDTQYF.